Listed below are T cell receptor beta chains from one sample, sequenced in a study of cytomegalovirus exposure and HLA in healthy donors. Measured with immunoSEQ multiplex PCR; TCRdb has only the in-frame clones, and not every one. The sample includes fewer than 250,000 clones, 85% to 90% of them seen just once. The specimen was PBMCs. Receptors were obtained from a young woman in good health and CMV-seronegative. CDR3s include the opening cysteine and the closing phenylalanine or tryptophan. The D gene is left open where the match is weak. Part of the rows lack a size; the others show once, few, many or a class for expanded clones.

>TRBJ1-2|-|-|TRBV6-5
TGTGCCAGCAGTTATAGGTTAGGGAGATCCTATGGCTACACCTTC
CASSYRLGRSYGYTF
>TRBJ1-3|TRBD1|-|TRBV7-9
TGTGCCAGCAGCTTAGGGGGGACAGGAGGAAACACCATATATTTT
CASSLGGTGGNTIYF
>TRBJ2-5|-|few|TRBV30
TGTGCCTGGAGTTTCACGGGGAAGACCCAGTACTTC
CAWSFTGKTQYF
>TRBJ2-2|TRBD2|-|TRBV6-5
TGTGCCAGCACCTTGGCGGGAGAAGGGAGCGGGGAGCTGTTTTTT
CASTLAGEGSGELFF
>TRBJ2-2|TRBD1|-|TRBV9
TGTGCCAGCAGCGCACAGGGGGCGGTTGCCGGGGAGCTGTTTTTT
CASSAQGAVAGELFF
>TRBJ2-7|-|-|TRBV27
TGTGCCAGCAGTCGGGGTCACGAGCAGTACTTC
CASSRGHEQYF
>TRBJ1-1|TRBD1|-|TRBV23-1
TGCGCCAGCAGAGGACAGGGACTGAACACTGAAGCTTTCTTT
CASRGQGLNTEAFF
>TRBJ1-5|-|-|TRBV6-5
TGTGCCAGCTCATGGGGGCAGGGAAATCAGCCCCAGCATTTT
CASSWGQGNQPQHF
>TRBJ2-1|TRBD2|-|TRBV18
TGTGCCAGCTCACCGATAGCGGGAGGGAGGAATGAGCAGTTCTTC
CASSPIAGGRNEQFF
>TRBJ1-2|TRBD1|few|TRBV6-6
TGTGCCAGCAGTACACCGGGACAGGCGACTAACTATGGCTACACCTTC
CASSTPGQATNYGYTF
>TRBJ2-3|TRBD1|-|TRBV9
TGTGCCAGCAGCCCACGGACAGGGGCAGATACGCAGTATTTT
CASSPRTGADTQYF
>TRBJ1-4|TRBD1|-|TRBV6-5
TGTGCCAGCAGGGACAGGGGCAAGAATGAAAAACTGTTTTTT
CASRDRGKNEKLFF
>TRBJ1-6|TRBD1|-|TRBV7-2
TGTGCCAGCAGCTTAGGGGACAGGGTACGATCACCCCTCCACTTT
CASSLGDRVRSPLHF
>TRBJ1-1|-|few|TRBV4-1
TGCGCCAGCAGCCAAAACGGGAACACTGAAGCTTTCTTT
CASSQNGNTEAFF
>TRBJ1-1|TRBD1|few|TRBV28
TGTGCCAGCAGTAGATGGGGGCAGGGGGCATCTGAAGCTTTCTTT
CASSRWGQGASEAFF
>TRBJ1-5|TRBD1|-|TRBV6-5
TGTGCCAGCAGCCCCGACAGGGGGCGCCAGCCCCAGCATTTT
CASSPDRGRQPQHF
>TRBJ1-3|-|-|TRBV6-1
TGTGCCAGCAGTGAACCAGGGGTAGACGGAAACACCATATATTTT
CASSEPGVDGNTIYF
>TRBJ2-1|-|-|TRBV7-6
TGTGCCAGCAGCCCAGGGCGGCGGGATAGCTCCTACAATGAGCAGTTCTTC
CASSPGRRDSSYNEQFF
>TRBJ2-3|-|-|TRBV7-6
TGTGCCAGCAGCTTTGGGACTAGCACAGATACGCAGTATTTT
CASSFGTSTDTQYF
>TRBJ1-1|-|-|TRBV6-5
TGTGCCAGCAGTTACAGTCAGGGGTTTCAGAACACTGAAGCTTTCTTT
CASSYSQGFQNTEAFF
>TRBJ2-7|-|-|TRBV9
TGTGCCAGCAGCGTTCACACAGGGTCGGGGGAGCAGTACTTC
CASSVHTGSGEQYF
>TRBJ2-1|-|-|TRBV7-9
TGTTCCAGCAGCTTAGCGCCCCACGAGAGAGGTGAGCAGTTCTTC
CSSSLAPHERGEQFF
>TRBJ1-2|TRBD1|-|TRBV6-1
TGTGCCAGCAGCCCAGAGACAGGGGGCGCCTCTGGCTACACCTTC
CASSPETGGASGYTF
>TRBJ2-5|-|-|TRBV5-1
TGCGCCAGCAGACCGAGGAACCCGGGCCAAGAGACCCAGTACTTC
CASRPRNPGQETQYF
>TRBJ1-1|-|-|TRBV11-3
TGTGCCAGCAGCTTAGCGGACAGCTATAACACTGAAGCTTTCTTT
CASSLADSYNTEAFF
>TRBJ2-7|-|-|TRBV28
TGTGCCAGCAGTTTAAGGGAGTCCGCCTACGAGCAGTACTTC
CASSLRESAYEQYF
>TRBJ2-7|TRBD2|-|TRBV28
TGTGCCAGCAGTATAGGAACTAGCGGGGGCAACGAGCAGTACTTC
CASSIGTSGGNEQYF
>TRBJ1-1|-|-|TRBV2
TGTGCCAGCAGTCCCCCGGGACACCGAAATTTCGCTGAAGCTTTCTTT
CASSPPGHRNFAEAFF
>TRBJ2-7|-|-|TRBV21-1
TGTGCCAGCGTCCTGACTAGTCTCCCAACCTACGAGCAGTACTTC
CASVLTSLPTYEQYF